This is a list of T cell receptor beta chains from one sample in a study of identical twins. MiXCR, applied by TCRdb to the 5' RACE reads, yields one record per CDR3 protein. The table records around 1.7 million distinct CDR3 sequences, more than 30% of them present only once. The sample was cord blood. Receptor source: a newborn girl in good health. Each CDR3 is given with its conserved first and last residue. A D gene is named only where the DNA matches it firmly.

d_gene: NA; j_gene: TRBJ1-2; v_gene: TRBV5-1; CDR3aa: CASSLAAGSVDYGYTF
d_gene: NA; j_gene: TRBJ2-7; v_gene: TRBV29-1; CDR3aa: CSVEDSGYEQYF
d_gene: NA; j_gene: TRBJ1-2; v_gene: TRBV9; CDR3aa: CASSVGDTNYGYTF
d_gene: TRBD2; j_gene: TRBJ2-5; v_gene: TRBV9; CDR3aa: CASSMGLADRRETQYF
d_gene: TRBD1; j_gene: TRBJ2-7; v_gene: TRBV11-2; CDR3aa: CASSQGAYSYEQYF
d_gene: NA; j_gene: TRBJ2-3; v_gene: TRBV20-1; CDR3aa: CSARAAAHTDTQYF
d_gene: NA; j_gene: TRBJ2-2; v_gene: TRBV21-1; CDR3aa: CASSKELDRMRELFF
d_gene: TRBD2; j_gene: TRBJ2-1; v_gene: TRBV28; CDR3aa: CASSPAGGLLEQFF
d_gene: NA; j_gene: TRBJ2-7; v_gene: TRBV28; CDR3aa: CASSFSQNSYEQYF
d_gene: NA; j_gene: TRBJ2-1; v_gene: TRBV4-2; CDR3aa: CASGVDEQFF
d_gene: NA; j_gene: TRBJ1-2; v_gene: TRBV29-1; CDR3aa: CSAYALKRAPYGYTF
d_gene: NA; j_gene: TRBJ2-5; v_gene: TRBV5-1; CDR3aa: CASSAQPQGRETQYF
d_gene: TRBD2; j_gene: TRBJ2-1; v_gene: TRBV28; CDR3aa: CASNSGLHNEQFF
d_gene: TRBD1; j_gene: TRBJ2-6; v_gene: TRBV12-3/TRBV12-4; CDR3aa: CASSTGAGANVLTF
d_gene: NA; j_gene: TRBJ1-1; v_gene: TRBV9; CDR3aa: CASSPTRDNTEAFF
d_gene: TRBD2; j_gene: TRBJ2-1; v_gene: TRBV3-1; CDR3aa: CASRGWREADNEQFF
d_gene: NA; j_gene: TRBJ2-3; v_gene: TRBV11-2; CDR3aa: CASSPFSQVNTDTQYF
d_gene: NA; j_gene: NA; v_gene: TRBV20-1; CDR3aa: CSARNDRSSRETQYF
d_gene: TRBD1; j_gene: TRBJ2-5; v_gene: TRBV10-3; CDR3aa: CAIGRQGSQETQYF
d_gene: NA; j_gene: TRBJ2-7; v_gene: TRBV6-5; CDR3aa: CASSYAGPYSGNYEQYF
d_gene: NA; j_gene: TRBJ2-1; v_gene: TRBV2; CDR3aa: CASYQGGGSYNEQFF
d_gene: TRBD1; j_gene: TRBJ1-1; v_gene: TRBV5-6; CDR3aa: CASSLIVKIGGQGGLEAFF
d_gene: NA; j_gene: TRBJ2-3; v_gene: TRBV5-6; CDR3aa: CASRTHSPSYCRTSTDTQYF
d_gene: NA; j_gene: TRBJ1-2; v_gene: TRBV5-1; CDR3aa: CASSLEPGSSGYTF
d_gene: TRBD2; j_gene: TRBJ2-1; v_gene: TRBV9; CDR3aa: CASSVIGLAMGEQFF
d_gene: TRBD2; j_gene: TRBJ2-1; v_gene: TRBV3-1; CDR3aa: CASSQSLLAGNYNEQFF
d_gene: NA; j_gene: TRBJ1-2; v_gene: TRBV4-1; CDR3aa: CASSQMDNYGYTF
d_gene: TRBD2; j_gene: TRBJ2-3; v_gene: TRBV10-3; CDR3aa: CAISVSGGADTQYF
d_gene: NA; j_gene: TRBJ2-7; v_gene: TRBV5-5; CDR3aa: CASSLRLVLPYEQYF